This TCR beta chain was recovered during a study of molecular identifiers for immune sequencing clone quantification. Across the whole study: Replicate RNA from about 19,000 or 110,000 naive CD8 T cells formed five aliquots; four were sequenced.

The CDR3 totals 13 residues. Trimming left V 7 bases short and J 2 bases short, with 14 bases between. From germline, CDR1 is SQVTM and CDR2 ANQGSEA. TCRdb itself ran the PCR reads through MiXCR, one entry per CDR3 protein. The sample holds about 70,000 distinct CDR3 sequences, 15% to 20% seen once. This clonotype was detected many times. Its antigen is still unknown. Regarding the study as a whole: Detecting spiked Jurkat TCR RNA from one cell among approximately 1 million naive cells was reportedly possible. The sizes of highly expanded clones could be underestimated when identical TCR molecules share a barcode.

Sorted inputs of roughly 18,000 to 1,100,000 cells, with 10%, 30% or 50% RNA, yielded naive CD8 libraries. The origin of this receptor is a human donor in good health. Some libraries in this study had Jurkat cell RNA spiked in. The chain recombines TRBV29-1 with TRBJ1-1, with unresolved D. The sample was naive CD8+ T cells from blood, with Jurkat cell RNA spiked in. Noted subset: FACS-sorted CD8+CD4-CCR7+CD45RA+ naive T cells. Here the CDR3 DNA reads TGCAGCGCCTGGGAAGGCACAAACACTGAAGCTTTCTTT. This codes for CSAWEGTNTEAFF. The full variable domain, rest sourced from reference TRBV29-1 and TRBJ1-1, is SAVISQKPSRDICQRGTSLTIQCQVDSQVTMMFWYRQQPGQSLTLIATANQGSEATYESGFVIDKFPISRPNLTFSTLTVSNMSPEDSSIYLCSAWEGTNTEAFFGQGTRLTVV.